Sequencing of this T cell receptor beta chain was carried out in a study of blood T cell repertoires in COVID-19. Whole-study context: Sources were T cells, B-cell-depleted T cells, or PBMCs; the material itself was cDNA or gDNA.

Generated by immunoSEQ multiplex PCR, the TCRdb table keeps only in-frame clones and is missing some. The sample comprises about 70,000 clones, 70% to 90% of which are singletons, and about 4.4% rests with the top ten. What was sequenced was peripheral blood. This TCR was sampled from a woman of 80 years or more with active or convalescent COVID-19.

As DNA, the CDR3 is TGTGCCAGTAGTATTAGTTCCTCCGATACGCAGTATTTT. Its translation is CASSISSSDTQYF. The J gene is TRBJ2-3, the V gene TRBV19; D uncertain. Germline CDR1 and CDR2: LNHDA and SQIVND (reference sequence). Trimming pared 3 bases from V and 6 bases from J, leaving 10 bases between. The CDR3 extends over 13 amino acids.